Here is one T cell receptor (beta chain) with its context. Its target is unknown. One end of the junction fails to match germline, which may point to a read error. The sample is drawn from a study of T-cell reconstitution after alpha-beta-depleted transplantation in children. Study-wide findings and caveats: TCRbeta diversity was high at day 60 in some patients (a result of surviving recipient T cells and thymic progenitors). Hyperexpanded clones declined; after one year, newly produced T cells mostly supplied diversity. Where alpha-beta T cells came from about two months after transplant was reportedly several hundred expanded graft clones.

Library preparation (for TCRbeta) was performed with unique molecular identifiers. TCRdb ran MiXCR on the PCR reads and lists one entry per CDR3 protein. The sample carries 250,000 to 400,000 distinct CDR3 sequences, approximately 23% recorded once. In germline, CDR1 is ENHRY, CDR2 SYGVKD. The CDR3 loop spans 13 amino acids. The receptor's source is a male patient younger than 18 who had a stem cell transplant for acute lymphoblastic leukemia, so the T cells may come from the graft donor. This chain links TRBV10-3 with TRBJ2-7; the D is unclear. The specimen comprised PBMCs, mostly from graft donor cells, sampled 180 days after TCRalphabeta/CD19-depleted stem cell transplant. The CDR3: CAIRNAQSQDGHF. The DNA of the CDR3 is TGTGCCATCAGGAATGCCCAAAGCCAGGACGGGCACTTC.